This is a list of T cell receptor beta chains from one sample in a study of CD8+ T cells in alopecia areata. TCRdb keeps only in-frame clones here, not all; method: immunoSEQ multiplex PCR. The data show about 220,000 clones, under 60% seen once. The input for sequencing was CD4+ T cells sorted from blood, taken at week 4, from a patient treated with tofacitinib. Every receptor here comes from a human donor with alopecia areata. Each CDR3 is given with its conserved first and last residue. The D gene is left open where the match is weak. Size is omitted from some rows. Given values are once, few, many or a class for expanded clones.

D gene	CDR3 length	V gene	clone size	J gene	CDR3 protein	CDR3 DNA
TRBD2	15	TRBV9	NA	TRBJ2-7	CASSVGGDYSYEQYF	TGTGCCAGCAGCGTAGGGGGGGACTACTCCTACGAGCAGTACTTC
NA	17	TRBV5-6	NA	TRBJ1-1	CASSLVTTRIVNTEAFF	TGTGCCAGCAGCTTGGTGACAACCAGGATCGTGAACACTGAAGCTTTCTTT
NA	15	TRBV6-1	NA	TRBJ1-5	CASSEGTLNGQPQHF	TGTGCCAGCAGTGAAGGGACCCTTAATGGGCAGCCCCAGCATTTT
NA	16	TRBV21-1	few	TRBJ1-5	CASCPGRVISNQPQHF	TGTGCCAGCTGTCCGGGCAGGGTGATAAGCAATCAGCCCCAGCATTTT
NA	12	TRBV29-1	few	TRBJ2-7	CSFSTGPYEQYF	TGCAGCTTTTCGACAGGTCCCTACGAGCAGTACTTC
NA	13	TRBV30	once	TRBJ2-1	CAWSPGLAVGVFF	TGTGCCTGGAGTCCAGGACTGGCGGTGGGCGTGTTCTTC
TRBD1	15	TRBV10-3	few	TRBJ2-1	CAISPRDRVYNEQFF	TGTGCCATCAGTCCCAGGGACAGGGTTTACAATGAGCAGTTCTTC
NA	11	TRBV2	NA	TRBJ2-3	CASGDPDTQYF	TGTGCCAGCGGGGATCCAGATACGCAGTATTTT
NA	13	TRBV5-4	NA	TRBJ1-1	CASSLPPNTEAFF	TGTGCCAGCAGCTTGCCACCGAACACTGAAGCTTTCTTT
TRBD1	15	TRBV10-3	NA	TRBJ1-4	CAISDTGQPREKLFF	TGTGCCATCAGTGACACGGGACAGCCTCGTGAAAAACTGTTTTTT
NA	16	TRBV7-8	few	TRBJ1-6	CASSLGQPGSNSPLHF	TGTGCCAGCAGCTTAGGACAGCCCGGATCAAATTCACCCCTCCACTTT
TRBD1	15	TRBV29-1	NA	TRBJ1-2	CSVLKAGQPNYGYTF	TGCAGCGTCCTAAAGGCGGGACAGCCAAACTATGGCTACACCTTC
NA	17	TRBV4-3	few	TRBJ2-2	CASSQGSLGSPTGELFF	TGCGCCAGCAGCCAAGGGAGTTTGGGCAGCCCCACCGGGGAGCTGTTTTTT
NA	13	TRBV29-1	NA	TRBJ2-3	CSVAQRLTDTQYF	TGCAGCGTTGCCCAGCGCCTCACAGATACGCAGTATTTT
NA	14	TRBV10-2	few	TRBJ2-2	CASSPGTNTGELFF	TGCGCCAGCAGTCCAGGCACGAACACCGGGGAGCTGTTTTTT
NA	13	TRBV5-6	once	TRBJ1-6	CASSSLRGSPLHF	TGTGCCAGCAGCTCCCTAAGGGGTTCACCCCTCCACTTT
NA	14	TRBV29-1	few	TRBJ2-3	CSVGGGQGTDTQYF	TGCAGCGTTGGGGGGGGGCAAGGCACAGATACGCAGTATTTT
NA	14	TRBV2	NA	TRBJ1-2	CASSDSNGNYGYTF	TGTGCCAGCAGTGACTCTAACGGAAACTATGGCTACACCTTC
NA	13	TRBV30	once	TRBJ1-2	CAWSVRQDYGYTF	TGTGCCTGGAGTGTACGACAGGACTATGGCTACACCTTC
NA	16	TRBV4-1	few	TRBJ1-6	CASSQVRSSYNSPLHF	TGCGCCAGCAGCCAAGTTAGGAGCTCCTATAATTCACCCCTCCACTTT
NA	13	TRBV4-3	NA	TRBJ1-2	CASSQDGAYGYTF	TGCGCCAGCAGCCAAGATGGGGCCTATGGCTACACCTTC
TRBD2	12	TRBV2	few	TRBJ2-3	CASSPSGGTQYF	TGTGCCAGCAGCCCTAGCGGGGGTACGCAGTATTTT
TRBD1	15	TRBV14	NA	TRBJ2-7	CASSHPSDRGDEQYF	TGTGCCAGCAGCCATCCTTCGGACAGGGGAGACGAGCAGTACTTC
NA	12	TRBV29-1	NA	TRBJ1-1	CSVAGWNTEAFF	TGCAGCGTTGCGGGGTGGAACACTGAAGCTTTCTTT
NA	12	TRBV14	NA	TRBJ1-2	CASSQGIGPGTF	TGTGCCAGCAGCCAAGGGATTGGACCGGGCACCTTC
NA	14	TRBV27	NA	TRBJ2-7	CASSPTWESYEQYF	TGTGCCAGCAGTCCCACTTGGGAGAGCTACGAGCAGTACTTC
TRBD1	15	TRBV28	few	TRBJ1-6	CASSLTQGFGSPLHF	TGTGCCAGCAGTTTAACACAGGGGTTCGGTTCACCCCTCCACTTT
TRBD1	14	TRBV2	few	TRBJ2-6	CASMTGAGANVLTF	TGTGCCAGCATGACAGGGGCTGGGGCCAACGTCCTGACTTTC
TRBD2	16	TRBV5-1	NA	TRBJ2-3	CASSLAGTSPTDTQYF	TGCGCCAGCAGCTTGGCCGGGACTAGCCCCACAGATACGCAGTATTTT
NA	17	TRBV7-9	few	TRBJ2-3	CASSSTGLGATMDTQYF	TGTGCCAGCAGCAGTACCGGGCTAGGGGCCACAATGGATACGCAGTATTTT
NA	15	TRBV2	NA	TRBJ2-3	CASSAEGGPTDTQYF	TGTGCCAGCAGTGCAGAGGGGGGCCCCACAGATACGCAGTATTTT
NA	14	TRBV18	NA	TRBJ2-7	CASSPRERRYEQYF	TGTGCCAGCTCACCTCGTGAGCGGCGCTACGAGCAGTACTTC
NA	14	TRBV6-1	NA	TRBJ2-1	CASKTGDIQNEQFF	TGTGCCAGCAAAACGGGAGATATACAGAATGAGCAGTTCTTC
TRBD2	14	TRBV25-1	NA	TRBJ2-7	CASSERLAGREQYF	TGTGCCAGCAGTGAACGGCTAGCGGGCCGCGAGCAGTACTTC
NA	16	TRBV29-1	few	TRBJ2-6	CSVEGDGLTGANVLTF	TGCAGCGTTGAGGGGGACGGGCTCACCGGGGCCAACGTCCTGACTTTC
NA	17	TRBV27	NA	TRBJ2-6	CASSPLSTVSGANVLTF	TGTGCCAGCAGTCCTCTTTCGACGGTCTCTGGGGCCAACGTCCTGACTTTC
NA	17	TRBV30	NA	TRBJ2-6	CAWSVPRVSSGANVLTF	TGTGCCTGGAGTGTACCCAGGGTGAGCTCTGGGGCCAACGTCCTGACTTTC
NA	12	TRBV29-1	few	TRBJ2-5	CSTNRDGKTQYF	TGCAGCACCAACAGGGACGGAAAGACCCAGTACTTC
TRBD1	15	TRBV30	NA	TRBJ1-4	CASRDRGARGEKLFF	TGTGCCAGCCGGGACAGGGGGGCACGAGGGGAAAAACTGTTTTTT
NA	14	TRBV4-1	few	TRBJ1-4	CASSQDLRGEKLFF	TGCGCCAGCAGCCAAGACCTTCGAGGGGAAAAACTGTTTTTT
TRBD2	15	TRBV7-2	NA	TRBJ2-1	CASSLVAGAYNEQFF	TGTGCCAGCAGCTTAGTAGCGGGGGCCTACAATGAGCAGTTCTTC
NA	15	TRBV5-1	few	TRBJ1-1	CASSLQQGLNTEAFF	TGCGCCAGCAGCCTTCAACAGGGTTTGAACACTGAAGCTTTCTTT
NA	13	TRBV19	few	TRBJ1-1	CASKHPGNTEAFF	TGTGCCAGTAAACACCCGGGGAACACTGAAGCTTTCTTT
TRBD2	15	TRBV25-1	few	TRBJ2-3	CASSRVAGTTDTQYF	TGTGCCAGCAGTAGAGTAGCGGGAACCACAGATACGCAGTATTTT
TRBD1	17	TRBV15	few	TRBJ1-2	CATSRPPKGQSNYGYTF	TGTGCCACCAGCAGACCCCCTAAGGGACAGAGTAACTATGGCTACACCTTC
TRBD1	14	TRBV5-1	NA	TRBJ1-4	CASTRQGLNEKLFF	TGCGCCAGCACCAGACAGGGGTTGAATGAAAAACTGTTTTTT
TRBD1	15	TRBV27	NA	TRBJ2-1	CASSLGGLRYNEQFF	TGTGCCAGCAGCCTAGGGGGCTTAAGGTACAATGAGCAGTTCTTC
NA	12	TRBV5-6	NA	TRBJ1-1	CASGRLRTEAFF	TGTGCCAGCGGACGTCTCCGGACTGAAGCTTTCTTT
NA	14	TRBV7-2	NA	TRBJ2-3	CASSLRISTDTQYF	TGTGCCAGCAGCCTAAGAATAAGCACAGATACGCAGTATTTT